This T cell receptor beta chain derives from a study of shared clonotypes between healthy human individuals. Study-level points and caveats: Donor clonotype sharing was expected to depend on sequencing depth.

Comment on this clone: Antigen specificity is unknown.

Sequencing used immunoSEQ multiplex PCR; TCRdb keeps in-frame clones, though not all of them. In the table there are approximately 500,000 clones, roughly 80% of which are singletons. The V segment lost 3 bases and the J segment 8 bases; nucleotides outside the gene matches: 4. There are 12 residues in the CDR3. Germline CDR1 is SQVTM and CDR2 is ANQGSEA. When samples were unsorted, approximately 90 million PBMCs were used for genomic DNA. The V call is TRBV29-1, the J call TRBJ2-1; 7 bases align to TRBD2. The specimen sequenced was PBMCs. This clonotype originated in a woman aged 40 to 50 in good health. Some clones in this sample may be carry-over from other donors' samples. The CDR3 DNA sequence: TGCAGCGTTGATACAGCGGGGTATGAGCAGTTCTTC. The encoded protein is CSVDTAGYEQFF.